The rows below give T cell receptor beta chains drawn from one sample of a study of OX40 agonist ivuxolimab in advanced cancers. The repertoire was sequenced with immunoSEQ multiplex PCR; TCRdb's copy has only in-frame clones and lacks some. The table shows approximately 22,000 clones, with about 79% occurring only once. The material sequenced was CD4+ or CD8+ T cells sorted from blood, taken in a trial of the OX40 agonist ivuxolimab. The receptors shown here come from an adult with an advanced solid tumor such as melanoma, head and neck, liver or kidney cancer. CDR3s include the opening cysteine and the closing phenylalanine or tryptophan. D genes are given only for firm matches. Size is omitted from some rows. Given values are once, few, many or a class for expanded clones.

V,J,size,D,length,CDR3,DNA
TRBV18,TRBJ2-5,.,.,16,CASSHLDSVRAETQYF,TGTGCCAGCTCACACTTAGACAGCGTACGGGCAGAGACCCAGTACTTC
TRBV19,TRBJ2-2,few,.,15,CASSIDHSFTGELFF,TGTGCCAGTAGTATAGATCACAGTTTTACCGGGGAGCTGTTTTTT
TRBV5-1,TRBJ2-7,.,.,15,CASSLDKGQSYEQYF,TGCGCCAGCAGCTTGGACAAGGGGCAGTCCTACGAGCAGTACTTC
TRBV15,TRBJ2-2,.,TRBD2,18,CATSSVFSGRANTGELFF,TGTGCCACCAGCAGTGTCTTTAGCGGGAGGGCCAACACCGGGGAGCTGTTTTTT
TRBV2,TRBJ2-5,.,.,15,CASQQFWPSGETQYF,TGTGCCAGCCAGCAGTTTTGGCCCAGTGGGGAGACCCAGTACTTC
TRBV10-1,TRBJ2-2,.,.,13,CASSHLNTGELFF,TGCGCCAGCAGTCACCTCAACACCGGGGAGCTGTTTTTT
TRBV10-2,TRBJ1-4,.,TRBD1,13,CASSLGTGEKLFF,TGCGCCAGCAGCCTCGGGACAGGGGAAAAACTGTTTTTT
TRBV14,TRBJ1-1,once,.,16,CASSQMERGWNTEAFF,TGTGCCAGCAGCCAAATGGAGAGAGGGTGGAACACTGAAGCTTTCTTT
TRBV4-2,TRBJ2-2,.,TRBD1,15,CASSQSDREAGELFF,TGTGCCAGCAGCCAGTCGGACAGGGAGGCCGGGGAGCTGTTTTTT
TRBV28,TRBJ2-7,.,.,13,CASRRLPAHEQYF,TGTGCCAGCCGCCGACTCCCGGCCCACGAGCAGTACTTC
TRBV11-2,TRBJ2-1,.,.,14,CASSLDGINNEQFF,TGTGCCAGCAGCTTAGACGGAATCAACAATGAGCAGTTCTTC
TRBV19,TRBJ2-5,.,.,12,CATRGIQETQYF,TGTGCCACAAGGGGGATTCAAGAGACCCAGTACTTC
TRBV1,TRBJ2-7,.,.,11,CTSSQSDGDYF,TGCACCAGCAGCCAAAGTGATGGCGACTACTTC
TRBV29-1,TRBJ1-3,.,.,12,CSASPSGNTIYF,TGCAGCGCCTCCCCCTCTGGAAACACCATATATTTT
TRBV6-5,TRBJ1-5,.,.,14,CASSTRGDHQPQHF,TGTGCCAGCAGCACCCGTGGGGATCACCAGCCCCAGCATTTT
TRBV9,TRBJ2-3,.,TRBD1,16,CASEGTGDPGTDTQYF,TGTGCCAGCGAAGGTACAGGGGACCCAGGCACAGATACGCAGTATTTT
TRBV19,TRBJ1-5,.,.,16,CASSIRDSNSNQPQHF,TGTGCCAGTAGTATCCGGGACTCGAATAGCAATCAGCCCCAGCATTTT
TRBV7-3,TRBJ2-1,.,TRBD2,17,CASSSEGGTSGHNEQFF,TGTGCCAGCAGCTCAGAGGGCGGGACTAGCGGTCACAATGAGCAGTTCTTC
TRBV6-6,TRBJ2-5,.,.,14,CASSQGGPQETQYF,TGTGCCAGCAGTCAAGGGGGGCCCCAAGAGACCCAGTACTTC
TRBV11-2,TRBJ2-2,.,TRBD2,16,CASSSGLAGFTGELFF,TGTGCCAGCAGTTCCGGACTAGCGGGGTTCACCGGGGAGCTGTTTTTT
TRBV19,TRBJ2-5,once,TRBD2,15,CASSIRREGRETQYF,TGTGCCAGTAGTATTCGGCGGGAGGGCCGGGAGACCCAGTACTTC
TRBV6-1,TRBJ1-5,.,TRBD1,15,CASSWTGGLDQPQHF,TGTGCCAGCAGTTGGACAGGGGGATTGGATCAGCCCCAGCATTTT
TRBV5-1,TRBJ1-2,.,.,14,CASSRGGSDYGYTF,TGCGCCAGCAGCAGGGGAGGGTCCGACTATGGCTACACCTTC
TRBV2,TRBJ2-3,.,TRBD1,15,CASRQRTGGEDTQYF,TGTGCCAGCAGACAAAGGACAGGGGGCGAAGATACGCAGTATTTT
TRBV28,TRBJ2-7,.,.,13,CASTSDRNYEQYF,TGTGCCAGCACAAGCGACAGAAACTACGAGCAGTACTTC
TRBV7-3,TRBJ2-2,.,TRBD1,18,CASSRQTGTGVGTGELFF,TGTGCCAGCAGCCGTCAAACCGGGACAGGGGTGGGGACCGGGGAGCTGTTTTTT
TRBV27,TRBJ1-6,.,TRBD1,16,CASSSPGQGKDSPLHF,TGTGCCAGCAGTTCACCGGGACAGGGGAAGGATTCACCCCTCCACTTT
TRBV2,TRBJ1-1,few,TRBD1,16,CASSTDRGNRGTEAFF,TGTGCCAGCAGTACCGACCGAGGCAACAGGGGCACTGAAGCTTTCTTT
TRBV7-8,TRBJ1-2,.,TRBD1,15,CASSLRDRGSYGYTF,TGTGCCAGCAGCCTCCGGGACAGGGGAAGCTATGGCTACACCTTC
TRBV27,TRBJ2-3,.,.,13,CASRGRQTDTQYF,TGTGCCAGCAGAGGCAGGCAGACAGATACGCAGTATTTT
TRBV2,TRBJ1-6,.,.,20,CASSESYRGRGSSYNSPLHF,TGTGCCAGCAGTGAATCCTACCGTGGCAGGGGAAGCTCCTATAATTCACCCCTCCACTTT
TRBV6-6,TRBJ2-7,.,.,13,CASATSRTYEQYF,TGTGCCAGCGCCACTAGCCGTACCTACGAGCAGTACTTC
TRBV7-8,TRBJ2-1,.,TRBD1,15,CASSPRQGSYNEQFF,TGTGCCAGCAGCCCGCGACAGGGGTCCTACAATGAGCAGTTCTTC
TRBV13,TRBJ1-3,.,.,16,CASSSPDLAAGNTIYF,TGTGCCAGCAGCTCACCCGACTTGGCCGCTGGAAACACCATATATTTT
TRBV9,TRBJ1-1,.,TRBD1,13,CASSVTGVGEAFF,TGTGCCAGCAGCGTCACAGGGGTGGGTGAAGCTTTCTTT
TRBV2,TRBJ2-3,.,.,13,CASSGDLGDTQYF,TGTGCCAGCAGTGGAGACCTGGGGGATACGCAGTATTTT
TRBV5-1,TRBJ2-1,.,TRBD1,16,CASSISGTGGSDEQFF,TGCGCCAGCAGCATATCCGGGACAGGGGGCAGCGATGAGCAGTTCTTC
TRBV19,TRBJ2-5,.,.,15,CASTQSPSPVQAQYF,TGTGCCAGTACCCAATCTCCGTCCCCGGTGCAGGCCCAGTACTTC
TRBV6-5,TRBJ2-1,.,.,14,CASTMTSSGNEQFF,TGTGCCAGCACCATGACTAGTTCAGGCAATGAGCAGTTCTTC
TRBV6-5,TRBJ1-2,.,TRBD1,12,CASLRDRARYTF,TGTGCCAGCCTCCGGGACAGGGCCCGCTACACCTTC
TRBV27,TRBJ1-2,.,.,16,CASNGNRERALYGYTF,TGTGCCAGCAATGGTAACAGGGAGAGGGCTCTCTATGGCTACACCTTC
TRBV5-6,TRBJ2-1,.,.,17,CASSPVLGASSYNEQFF,TGTGCCAGCAGCCCTGTGTTAGGGGCAAGCTCCTACAATGAGCAGTTCTTC
TRBV5-1,TRBJ2-7,.,TRBD2,15,CASSFQREQGYEQYF,TGCGCCAGCAGCTTCCAGCGGGAGCAGGGTTACGAGCAGTACTTC
TRBV11-2,TRBJ2-1,.,.,14,CASSLTQIANEQFF,TGTGCCAGCAGCTTAACACAGATAGCCAATGAGCAGTTCTTC
TRBV29-1,TRBJ1-3,.,.,12,CSAIRQGNTIYF,TGCAGCGCCATAAGACAGGGAAACACCATATATTTT
TRBV5-1,TRBJ1-4,.,TRBD1,14,CASSPGQGFEKLFF,TGCGCCAGCAGCCCCGGACAGGGCTTTGAAAAACTGTTTTTT
TRBV7-9,TRBJ2-7,.,.,13,CASSSGTSYEQYF,TGTGCCAGCAGCTCCGGGACATCCTACGAGCAGTACTTC
TRBV7-3,TRBJ1-2,few,TRBD1,15,CASSLTGQSNYGYTF,TGTGCCAGCAGCTTAACGGGACAGTCCAACTATGGCTACACCTTC
TRBV9,TRBJ2-3,.,TRBD2,17,CASSVLAGGLGTDTQYF,TGTGCCAGCAGCGTACTTGCGGGGGGGCTCGGCACAGATACGCAGTATTTT
TRBV6-5,TRBJ1-2,once,.,13,CASTLLGEDGYTF,TGTGCCAGCACACTCCTTGGGGAGGATGGCTACACCTTC
TRBV15,TRBJ2-3,.,.,17,CATQPLKGLSSTDTQYF,TGTGCCACCCAGCCGCTTAAGGGGCTATCTAGCACAGATACGCAGTATTTT
TRBV28,TRBJ2-4,.,.,16,CASSPTGSNRKNIQYF,TGTGCCAGCAGTCCTACAGGGTCCAATCGAAAAAACATTCAGTACTTC